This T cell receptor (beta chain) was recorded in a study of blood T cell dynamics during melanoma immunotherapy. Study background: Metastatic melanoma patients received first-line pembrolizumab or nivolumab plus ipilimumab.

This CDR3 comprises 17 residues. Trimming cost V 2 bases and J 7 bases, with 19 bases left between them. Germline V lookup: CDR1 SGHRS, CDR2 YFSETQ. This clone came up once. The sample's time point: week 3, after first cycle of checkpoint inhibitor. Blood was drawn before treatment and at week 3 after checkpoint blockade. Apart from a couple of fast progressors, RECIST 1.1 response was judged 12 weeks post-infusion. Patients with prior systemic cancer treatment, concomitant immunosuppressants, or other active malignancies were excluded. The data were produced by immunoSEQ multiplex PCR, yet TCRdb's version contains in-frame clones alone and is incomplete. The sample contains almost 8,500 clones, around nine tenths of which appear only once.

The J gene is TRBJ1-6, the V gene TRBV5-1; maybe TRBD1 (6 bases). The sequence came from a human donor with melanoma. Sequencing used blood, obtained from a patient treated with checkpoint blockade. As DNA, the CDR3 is TGCGCCAGCAGCTTAGCTCACGGGGGGCGCGGGAATTCACCCCTCCACTTT. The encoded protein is CASSLAHGGRGNSPLHF.